The clone carrying this TCR beta chain has only one observation. CDR3 length: 17 residues. In the original processing: How many nucleated cells were present was estimated from reference gene primer amplification. Using immunoSEQ multiplex PCR, the repertoire was profiled, and TCRdb retains in-frame clones only, with some absent. V and J calls and clone size are given by that table; D and trimming were obtained from the DNA. The table shows fewer than 400,000 clones, with around 90% occurring only once. These data originate in a study of blood T cell repertoires in COVID-19. Study summary: T cells, B-cell-depleted T cells, or PBMCs supplied cDNA or gDNA.

The J gene is TRBJ2-1, the V gene TRBV21-1; no check of the table's D call, TRBD1, against the DNA was made. TRBV21-1 is tagged as a pseudogene. This TCR was sampled from a human donor in a cohort sampled during active COVID-19. Sample: peripheral blood. The CDR3, as DNA: TGTGCCAGCAGCAAAGACCGTAACAGGGGCCCCTACAATGAGCAGTTCTTC. This sequence encodes CASSKDRNRGPYNEQFF.